In its sample, the clone carrying this T cell receptor beta chain was seen a few times. These data are taken from a study of spatial heterogeneity in lung cancer. Study at large: In cases with available follow-up PBMC samples, these were sequenced at a median of approximately 2 years after resection.

Via MiXCR, TCRdb re-called the 5' RACE reads, giving one row per CDR3 protein. The repertoire consists of more than 95,000 distinct CDR3 sequences, with approximately 12% occurring once and the leading ten covering 16%. Sample time point: blood at routine non-recurrence follow-up after resection. Unsorted whole RNA from tumor, nontumor lung or frozen PBMC underwent sequencing. V lost 3 bases, J lost 9 bases, and 10 bases lay in between. The CDR3 has 12 residues. Per the germline V gene, CDR1 is SGHDN and CDR2 is FVKESK. The source of this sequence is a male donor with early-stage non-small cell lung cancer. The input for sequencing was PBMCs, taken at follow-up. The genes are TRBV14 and TRBJ2-3; tentatively, D is TRBD2 (5 bases). CDR3 in amino acids: CASSQDRRTQYF. The CDR3 region has the DNA TGTGCCAGCAGCCAGGACCGGAGGACGCAGTATTTT.